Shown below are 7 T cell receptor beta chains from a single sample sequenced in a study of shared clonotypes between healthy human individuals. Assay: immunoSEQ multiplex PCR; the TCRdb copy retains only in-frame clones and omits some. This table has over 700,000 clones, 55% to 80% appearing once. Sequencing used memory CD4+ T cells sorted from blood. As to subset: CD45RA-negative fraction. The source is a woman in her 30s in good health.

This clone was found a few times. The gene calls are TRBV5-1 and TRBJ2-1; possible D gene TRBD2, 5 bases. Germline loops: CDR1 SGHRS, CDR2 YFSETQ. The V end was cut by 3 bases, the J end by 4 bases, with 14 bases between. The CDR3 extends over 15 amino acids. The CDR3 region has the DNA TGCGCCAGCAGCTATACGGACTCGCGATACAATGAGCAGTTCTTC. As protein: CASSYTDSRYNEQFF.

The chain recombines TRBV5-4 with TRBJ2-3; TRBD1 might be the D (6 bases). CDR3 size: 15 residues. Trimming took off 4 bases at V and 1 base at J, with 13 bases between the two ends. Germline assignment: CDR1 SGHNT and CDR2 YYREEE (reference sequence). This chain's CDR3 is CASSRGISGTDTQYF. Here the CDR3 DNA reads TGTGCCAGCAGCAGGGGGATTTCGGGCACAGATACGCAGTATTTT.

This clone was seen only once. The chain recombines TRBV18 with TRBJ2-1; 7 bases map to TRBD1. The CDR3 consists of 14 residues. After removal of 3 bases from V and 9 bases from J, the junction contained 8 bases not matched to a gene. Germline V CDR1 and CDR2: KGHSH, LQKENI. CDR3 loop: CASSPTTGFGEQFF. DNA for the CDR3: TGTGCCAGCTCACCGACGACAGGGTTCGGTGAGCAGTTCTTC. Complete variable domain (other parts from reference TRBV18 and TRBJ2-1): NAGVMQNPRHLVRRRGQEARLRCSPMKGHSHVYWYRQLPEEGLKFMVYLQKENIIDESGMPKERFSAEFPKEGPSILRIQQVVRGDSAAYFCASSPTTGFGEQFFGPGTRLTVL.

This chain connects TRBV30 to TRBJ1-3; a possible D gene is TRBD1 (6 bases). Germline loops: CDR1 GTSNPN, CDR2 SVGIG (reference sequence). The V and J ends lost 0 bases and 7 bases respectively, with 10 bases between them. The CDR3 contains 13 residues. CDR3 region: CAWSVLRGNTIYF. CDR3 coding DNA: TGTGCCTGGAGTGTACTCAGGGGCAACACCATATATTTT.

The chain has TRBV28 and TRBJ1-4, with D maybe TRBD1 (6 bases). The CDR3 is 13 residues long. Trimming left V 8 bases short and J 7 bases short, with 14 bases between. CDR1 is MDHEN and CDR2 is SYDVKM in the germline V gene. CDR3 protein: CASGAGAGEKLFF. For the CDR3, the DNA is TGTGCCAGCGGCGCGGGGGCGGGTGAAAAACTGTTTTTT.

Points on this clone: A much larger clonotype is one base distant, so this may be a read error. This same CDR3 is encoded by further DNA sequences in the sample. For the CDR3, the DNA is TGTGCCAGTAGTTCCGGTCAGCCCCAGCATTTT. This gives the protein CASSSGQPQHF. The chain combines TRBV19 with TRBJ1-5; D call uncertain. The CDR3 is made up of 11 amino acids. V was clipped by 5 bases and J by 6 bases, with 5 bases between them. Germline V gene lookup returns CDR1 LNHDA and CDR2 SQIVND (reference sequence).

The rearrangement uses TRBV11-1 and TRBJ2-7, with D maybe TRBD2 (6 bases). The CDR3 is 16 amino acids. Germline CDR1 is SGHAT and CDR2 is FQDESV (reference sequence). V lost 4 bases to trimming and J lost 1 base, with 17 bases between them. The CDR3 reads CASSSGGLTFSYEQYF. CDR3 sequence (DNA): TGTGCCAGCAGCTCCGGGGGACTTACTTTTTCCTACGAGCAGTACTTC.